The following is a TCR beta chain sequence with its context. This specimen belongs to a study of metastatic and nonmetastatic thyroid tumors. Looking at the study overall: Repertoire comparisons spanned blood and tumor or nodule tissue from malignant and benign thyroid patients.

Germline V lookup: CDR1 SGDLS, CDR2 YYNGEE. This CDR3 spans 17 amino acids. Trimming removed 3 bases from V and 6 bases from J; junction bases left unmatched: 12. Prior to thyroid surgery, none of the patients had received any treatment. TCRdb reanalyzed the PCR reads via MiXCR. The data show over 10,000 clones, with 31% seen just once and around 12% held by the top ten. Sequenced material: tumor tissue. This receptor was obtained from a female donor with papillary thyroid cancer or a benign thyroid nodule (not recorded which). Some clones in this sample may be carry-over from other donors' samples. V is TRBV9 and J is TRBJ2-2; 9 bases map to TRBD1. The CDR3 coding sequence is TGTGCCAGCAGCGCCCCTAGGAGGGACAGGGCGGCCGGGGAGCTGTTTTTT. Its protein is CASSAPRRDRAAGELFF.